This T cell receptor (beta chain) was captured by sequencing in a study of blood T cell repertoires in COVID-19. Sequenced by immunoSEQ multiplex PCR; TCRdb stores in-frame clones only, minus some. Seen here are 150,000 to 200,000 clones, roughly four fifths observed once, and the top ten hold under 10%. The CDR3 extends over 14 amino acids. The V gene's germline CDR1 is KGHSH and CDR2 LQKENI. Trimming took off 0 bases at V and 4 bases at J, with 9 bases between the two ends. Source material: peripheral blood. The clonotype originates from a woman aged 70 to 79 with COVID-19, enrolled during active disease. The chain carries TRBV18 and TRBJ1-2, with TRBD1 as a possible D gene (6 bases). CDR3 sequence (DNA): TGTGCCAGCTCACCACCTTCACAGGGCTATGGCTACACCTTC. It encodes CASSPPSQGYGYTF.